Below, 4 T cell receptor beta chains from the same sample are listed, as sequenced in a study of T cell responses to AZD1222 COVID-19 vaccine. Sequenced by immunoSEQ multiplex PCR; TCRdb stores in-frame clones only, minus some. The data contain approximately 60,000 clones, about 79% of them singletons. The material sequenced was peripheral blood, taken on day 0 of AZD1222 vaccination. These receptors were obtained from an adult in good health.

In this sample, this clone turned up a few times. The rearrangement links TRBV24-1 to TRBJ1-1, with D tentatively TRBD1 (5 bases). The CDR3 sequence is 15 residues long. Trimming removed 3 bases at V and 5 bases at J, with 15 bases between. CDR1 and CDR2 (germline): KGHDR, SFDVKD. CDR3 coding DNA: TGTGCCACCAGTGATAGTCGGACAACCGGGACTGAAGCTTTCTTT. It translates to CATSDSRTTGTEAFF.

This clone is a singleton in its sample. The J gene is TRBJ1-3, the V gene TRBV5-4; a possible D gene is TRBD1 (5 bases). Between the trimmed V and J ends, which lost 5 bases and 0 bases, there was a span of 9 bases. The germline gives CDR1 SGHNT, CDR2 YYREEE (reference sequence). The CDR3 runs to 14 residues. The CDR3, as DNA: TGTGCCAGCAGGGACACCAGCTCTGGAAACACCATATATTTT. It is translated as CASRDTSSGNTIYF.

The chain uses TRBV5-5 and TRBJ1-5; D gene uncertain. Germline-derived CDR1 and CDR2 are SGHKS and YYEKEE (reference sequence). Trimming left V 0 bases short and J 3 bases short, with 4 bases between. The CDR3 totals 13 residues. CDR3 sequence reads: CASSLGVNQPQHF. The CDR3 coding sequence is TGTGCCAGCAGCTTGGGAGTCAATCAGCCCCAGCATTTT.

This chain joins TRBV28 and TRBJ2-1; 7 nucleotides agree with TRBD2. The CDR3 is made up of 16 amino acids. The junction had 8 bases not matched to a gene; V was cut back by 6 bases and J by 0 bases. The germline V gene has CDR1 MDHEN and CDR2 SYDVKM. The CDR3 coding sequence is TGTGCCAGCAGCCTGATAGCGGGTCTCTCCTACAATGAGCAGTTCTTC. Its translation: CASSLIAGLSYNEQFF.